These T cell receptor beta chains were read from a single sample in a study of CD8 T cells in ankylosing spondylitis. MiXCR, run by TCRdb on the 5' RACE reads, gives a single entry per CDR3 protein. The sample includes roughly 91,000 distinct CDR3 sequences, roughly 8.3% seen only once; the top ten take around 10%. The sequenced material came from blood, either unsorted or a sorted T cell fraction (not recorded which). These receptors were obtained from a male donor with ankylosing spondylitis or in good health (not recorded which). CDR3s include the opening cysteine and the closing phenylalanine or tryptophan. A D gene is named only where the DNA matches it firmly. Clone size is given for some rows only: seen once, a few or many times, or a class if the clone is expanded.

D gene: TRBD1; clone size: many; V gene: TRBV29-1; J gene: TRBJ2-2; CDR3 protein: CSALRTGAGELFF; CDR3 DNA: TGCAGCGCTCTACGGACAGGGGCCGGGGAGCTGTTTTTT
D gene: TRBD2; clone size: many; V gene: TRBV7-7; J gene: TRBJ2-1; CDR3 protein: CASSLAPKREIWDEQFF; CDR3 DNA: TGTGCTAGCAGCTTAGCCCCGAAGCGGGAGATCTGGGATGAGCAGTTCTTC
D gene: TRBD1; clone size: few; V gene: TRBV20-1; J gene: TRBJ1-1; CDR3 protein: CSARRTGTEAFF; CDR3 DNA: TGCAGTGCTCGACGGACAGGCACTGAAGCTTTCTTT
D gene: .; clone size: many; V gene: TRBV30; J gene: TRBJ1-1; CDR3 protein: CAWSMVREAFF; CDR3 DNA: TGTGCCTGGAGTATGGTACGTGAAGCTTTCTTT
D gene: .; clone size: many; V gene: TRBV5-4; J gene: TRBJ1-4; CDR3 protein: CASSLRGVDEKLFF; CDR3 DNA: TGTGCCAGCAGCCTGAGGGGCGTGGATGAAAAACTGTTTTTT
D gene: .; clone size: .; V gene: TRBV27; J gene: TRBJ2-7; CDR3 protein: CASRSHQVYEQYF; CDR3 DNA: TGTGCCAGTCGGTCCCACCAAGTATACGAGCAGTACTTC
D gene: .; clone size: .; V gene: TRBV5-6; J gene: TRBJ2-7; CDR3 protein: CASSLGPLYEQYF; CDR3 DNA: TGTGCCAGCAGCTTGGGACCGCTCTACGAGCAGTACTTC
D gene: .; clone size: many; V gene: TRBV20-1; J gene: TRBJ2-7; CDR3 protein: CSARRGYEQYF; CDR3 DNA: TGCAGTGCTAGGCGGGGCTACGAGCAGTACTTC
D gene: .; clone size: few; V gene: TRBV12-3/TRBV12-4; J gene: TRBJ2-1; CDR3 protein: CASSKVAYYNEQFF; CDR3 DNA: TGTGCCAGCAGTAAGGTTGCGTACTACAATGAGCAGTTCTTC
D gene: .; clone size: many; V gene: TRBV7-3; J gene: TRBJ2-3; CDR3 protein: CASSLTGRGTDTQYF; CDR3 DNA: TGTGCCAGCAGTCTAACAGGTCGGGGCACAGATACGCAGTATTTT
D gene: .; clone size: many; V gene: TRBV7-2; J gene: TRBJ2-4; CDR3 protein: CASSLVSVQGNIQYF; CDR3 DNA: TGTGCCAGCAGCTTAGTATCCGTACAGGGAAACATTCAGTACTTC
D gene: .; clone size: many; V gene: TRBV12-3/TRBV12-4; J gene: TRBJ2-7; CDR3 protein: CASSFWATGFYEQYF; CDR3 DNA: TGTGCCAGCAGTTTTTGGGCAACGGGTTTCTACGAGCAGTACTTC
D gene: .; clone size: few; V gene: TRBV29-1; J gene: TRBJ1-2; CDR3 protein: CSVESLRDKAYGYTF; CDR3 DNA: TGCAGCGTTGAGTCACTTCGGGACAAAGCTTATGGCTACACCTTC
D gene: TRBD1; clone size: many; V gene: TRBV20-1; J gene: TRBJ1-2; CDR3 protein: CSASRGGGGGYTF; CDR3 DNA: TGCAGTGCCTCCAGGGGAGGGGGCGGTGGCTACACCTTC
D gene: TRBD1; clone size: many; V gene: TRBV20-1; J gene: TRBJ2-2; CDR3 protein: CSAPGTGITGELFF; CDR3 DNA: TGCAGTGCTCCCGGGACAGGGATCACCGGGGAGCTGTTTTTT
D gene: TRBD1; clone size: many; V gene: TRBV12-3/TRBV12-4; J gene: TRBJ2-7; CDR3 protein: CASSLTGVVDEQYF; CDR3 DNA: TGTGCCAGCAGTCTTACAGGGGTTGTGGACGAGCAGTACTTC
D gene: .; clone size: many; V gene: TRBV7-9; J gene: TRBJ1-4; CDR3 protein: CASSARTDLNEKLFF; CDR3 DNA: TGTGCCAGCAGCGCACGGACAGATTTAAATGAAAAACTGTTTTTT
D gene: .; clone size: many; V gene: TRBV7-8; J gene: TRBJ2-5; CDR3 protein: CASSLGGGWYQETQYF; CDR3 DNA: TGTGCCAGCAGCTTAGGGGGGGGCTGGTACCAAGAGACCCAGTACTTC
D gene: .; clone size: .; V gene: TRBV27; J gene: TRBJ2-7; CDR3 protein: CASSLDTGALRYEQYF; CDR3 DNA: TGTGCCAGCAGTTTAGATACGGGGGCGCTTCGGTACGAGCAGTACTTC
D gene: TRBD1; clone size: few; V gene: TRBV7-9; J gene: TRBJ2-7; CDR3 protein: CASSTPGTGIHEQYF; CDR3 DNA: TGTGCCAGCAGCACCCCCGGGACAGGGATCCACGAGCAGTACTTC
D gene: .; clone size: few; V gene: TRBV7-2; J gene: TRBJ2-5; CDR3 protein: CASSLRAGDTRWETQYF; CDR3 DNA: TGTGCCAGCAGCTTACGCGCCGGGGACACGAGGTGGGAGACCCAGTACTTC
D gene: TRBD1; clone size: many; V gene: TRBV20-1; J gene: TRBJ2-2; CDR3 protein: CSAYRGNTGELFF; CDR3 DNA: TGCAGTGCTTACAGGGGGAACACCGGGGAGCTGTTTTTT
D gene: TRBD1; clone size: many; V gene: TRBV27; J gene: TRBJ1-5; CDR3 protein: CASRTGIQPQHF; CDR3 DNA: TGTGCCAGCAGGACAGGGATTCAGCCCCAGCATTTT
D gene: TRBD1; clone size: few; V gene: TRBV20-1; J gene: TRBJ1-2; CDR3 protein: CSAYRGGYTF; CDR3 DNA: TGCAGTGCTTACAGGGGTGGCTACACCTTC
D gene: TRBD2; clone size: many; V gene: TRBV6-5; J gene: TRBJ2-1; CDR3 protein: CASSYSKFVTSDNNEQFF; CDR3 DNA: TGTGCCAGCAGTTACTCGAAATTCGTGACTAGCGACAACAATGAGCAGTTCTTC
D gene: TRBD2; clone size: many; V gene: TRBV6-2/TRBV6-3; J gene: TRBJ2-1; CDR3 protein: CASRTPGAGVPYNEQFF; CDR3 DNA: TGTGCCAGCAGAACGCCCGGGGCGGGAGTCCCCTACAATGAGCAGTTCTTC
D gene: TRBD1; clone size: few; V gene: TRBV11-1; J gene: TRBJ2-2; CDR3 protein: CASSFIPVRDRVTGELFF; CDR3 DNA: TGTGCCAGCAGCTTTATCCCGGTCCGGGACAGGGTCACCGGGGAGCTGTTTTTT
D gene: .; clone size: few; V gene: TRBV18; J gene: TRBJ2-7; CDR3 protein: CASSPGGSGYEQYF; CDR3 DNA: TGTGCCAGCTCACCAGGGGGTTCGGGATACGAGCAGTACTTC
D gene: TRBD1; clone size: many; V gene: TRBV29-1; J gene: TRBJ2-1; CDR3 protein: CSARQGGNEQFF; CDR3 DNA: TGCAGCGCGAGACAGGGGGGAAATGAGCAGTTCTTC
D gene: .; clone size: .; V gene: TRBV6-2/TRBV6-3; J gene: TRBJ1-5; CDR3 protein: CASSYSAVYSNQPQHF; CDR3 DNA: TGTGCCAGCAGTTACTCGGCAGTCTATAGCAATCAGCCCCAGCATTTT
D gene: .; clone size: few; V gene: TRBV29-1; J gene: TRBJ2-7; CDR3 protein: CSVSLLVGVSTYEQYF; CDR3 DNA: TGCAGCGTTTCCTTGCTCGTCGGGGTTTCTACCTACGAGCAGTACTTC
D gene: .; clone size: .; V gene: TRBV7-3; J gene: TRBJ1-6; CDR3 protein: CASSLVGPPNSPLHF; CDR3 DNA: TGTGCCAGCAGCCTCGTGGGGCCACCCAATTCACCCCTCCACTTT
D gene: .; clone size: many; V gene: TRBV29-1; J gene: TRBJ2-7; CDR3 protein: CSVTGQSYEQYF; CDR3 DNA: TGCAGCGTTACCGGCCAGTCCTACGAGCAGTACTTC
D gene: .; clone size: .; V gene: TRBV7-9; J gene: TRBJ1-3; CDR3 protein: CASSWNTIYF; CDR3 DNA: TGTGCCAGCAGCTGGAACACCATATATTTT
D gene: .; clone size: many; V gene: TRBV6-1; J gene: TRBJ1-6; CDR3 protein: CASSRWDRGSPLHF; CDR3 DNA: TGTGCCAGCAGTAGGTGGGACCGGGGTTCACCCCTCCACTTT
D gene: TRBD2; clone size: few; V gene: TRBV7-2; J gene: TRBJ2-7; CDR3 protein: CASSLTLAGLYEQYF; CDR3 DNA: TGTGCCAGCAGCTTAACTCTAGCGGGCTTATACGAGCAGTACTTC
D gene: TRBD2; clone size: many; V gene: TRBV20-1; J gene: TRBJ2-3; CDR3 protein: CSANLAGGPGTDTQYF; CDR3 DNA: TGCAGTGCTAATCTAGCGGGAGGGCCCGGCACAGATACGCAGTATTTT
D gene: .; clone size: many; V gene: TRBV7-9; J gene: TRBJ2-7; CDR3 protein: CASSFTGAEYF; CDR3 DNA: TGTGCCAGCAGCTTTACAGGAGCAGAGTACTTC
D gene: TRBD1; clone size: few; V gene: TRBV6-2/TRBV6-3; J gene: TRBJ2-2; CDR3 protein: CASKGAENTGELFF; CDR3 DNA: TGTGCCAGCAAGGGGGCGGAGAACACCGGGGAGCTGTTTTTT
D gene: .; clone size: many; V gene: TRBV2; J gene: TRBJ2-1; CDR3 protein: CASSEAWANEQFF; CDR3 DNA: TGTGCCAGCAGTGAAGCTTGGGCGAATGAGCAGTTCTTC
D gene: .; clone size: many; V gene: TRBV6-5; J gene: TRBJ2-7; CDR3 protein: CASSYLPEGSTKQYF; CDR3 DNA: TGTGCCAGCAGTTACCTGCCAGAAGGGAGTACGAAGCAGTACTTC
D gene: TRBD1; clone size: many; V gene: TRBV5-1; J gene: TRBJ2-3; CDR3 protein: CASSLEGQGADTQYF; CDR3 DNA: TGCGCCAGCAGCTTGGAGGGACAGGGGGCCGATACGCAGTATTTT
D gene: .; clone size: .; V gene: TRBV10-3; J gene: TRBJ2-3; CDR3 protein: CAISESLGLTLDTQYF; CDR3 DNA: TGTGCCATCAGTGAGTCGTTGGGTCTGACTCTAGATACGCAGTATTTT
D gene: TRBD1; clone size: few; V gene: TRBV28; J gene: TRBJ2-7; CDR3 protein: CASSSGQGWYEQYF; CDR3 DNA: TGTGCCAGCAGCTCCGGACAGGGGTGGTACGAGCAGTACTTC
D gene: .; clone size: many; V gene: TRBV4-2; J gene: TRBJ1-2; CDR3 protein: CASSQLGIYGYTF; CDR3 DNA: TGTGCCAGCAGCCAATTAGGGATTTATGGCTACACCTTC
D gene: TRBD2; clone size: many; V gene: TRBV6-2/TRBV6-3; J gene: TRBJ2-1; CDR3 protein: CASAGLAGGREQFF; CDR3 DNA: TGTGCCAGCGCGGGACTAGCGGGGGGGCGCGAGCAGTTCTTC
D gene: .; clone size: few; V gene: TRBV18; J gene: TRBJ2-1; CDR3 protein: CASSPLQNNEQFF; CDR3 DNA: TGTGCCAGCTCACCTTTGCAGAACAATGAGCAGTTCTTC
D gene: .; clone size: many; V gene: TRBV20-1; J gene: TRBJ1-3; CDR3 protein: CSAPESAGNTIYF; CDR3 DNA: TGCAGTGCCCCAGAGTCAGCCGGAAACACCATATATTTT
D gene: TRBD1; clone size: many; V gene: TRBV20-1; J gene: TRBJ2-5; CDR3 protein: CSAIADRVQETQYF; CDR3 DNA: TGCAGTGCTATCGCCGACAGGGTTCAAGAGACCCAGTACTTC
D gene: .; clone size: many; V gene: TRBV6-2/TRBV6-3; J gene: TRBJ1-2; CDR3 protein: CASRDPIRGGTF; CDR3 DNA: TGTGCCAGCAGGGATCCGATCCGCGGCGGCACCTTC
D gene: .; clone size: few; V gene: TRBV12-3/TRBV12-4; J gene: TRBJ2-1; CDR3 protein: CASSPWGTSSYNEQFF; CDR3 DNA: TGTGCCAGCAGCCCCTGGGGTACGAGCTCCTACAATGAGCAGTTCTTC
D gene: TRBD1; clone size: .; V gene: TRBV7-9; J gene: TRBJ2-1; CDR3 protein: CASSLGRDRPYNEQFF; CDR3 DNA: TGTGCCAGCAGCTTAGGTCGGGACAGGCCCTACAATGAGCAGTTCTTC
D gene: .; clone size: many; V gene: TRBV6-2/TRBV6-3; J gene: TRBJ1-2; CDR3 protein: CASSWGNYGYTF; CDR3 DNA: TGTGCCAGCAGTTGGGGGAACTATGGCTACACCTTC
D gene: TRBD2; clone size: many; V gene: TRBV29-1; J gene: TRBJ2-7; CDR3 protein: CSVLAGEQYF; CDR3 DNA: TGCAGCGTCTTAGCGGGAGAGCAGTACTTC
D gene: .; clone size: many; V gene: TRBV20-1; J gene: TRBJ1-4; CDR3 protein: CSARPGAGGKLFF; CDR3 DNA: TGCAGTGCTAGGCCCGGGGCAGGTGGAAAACTGTTTTTT
D gene: TRBD2; clone size: many; V gene: TRBV12-3/TRBV12-4; J gene: TRBJ2-7; CDR3 protein: CASSPSGAGEQYF; CDR3 DNA: TGTGCCAGCAGTCCTAGCGGGGCGGGAGAGCAGTACTTC
D gene: TRBD1; clone size: few; V gene: TRBV6-2/TRBV6-3; J gene: TRBJ1-2; CDR3 protein: CASSYGGQGIDYGYTF; CDR3 DNA: TGTGCCAGCAGTTACGGAGGACAGGGGATAGATTATGGCTACACCTTC